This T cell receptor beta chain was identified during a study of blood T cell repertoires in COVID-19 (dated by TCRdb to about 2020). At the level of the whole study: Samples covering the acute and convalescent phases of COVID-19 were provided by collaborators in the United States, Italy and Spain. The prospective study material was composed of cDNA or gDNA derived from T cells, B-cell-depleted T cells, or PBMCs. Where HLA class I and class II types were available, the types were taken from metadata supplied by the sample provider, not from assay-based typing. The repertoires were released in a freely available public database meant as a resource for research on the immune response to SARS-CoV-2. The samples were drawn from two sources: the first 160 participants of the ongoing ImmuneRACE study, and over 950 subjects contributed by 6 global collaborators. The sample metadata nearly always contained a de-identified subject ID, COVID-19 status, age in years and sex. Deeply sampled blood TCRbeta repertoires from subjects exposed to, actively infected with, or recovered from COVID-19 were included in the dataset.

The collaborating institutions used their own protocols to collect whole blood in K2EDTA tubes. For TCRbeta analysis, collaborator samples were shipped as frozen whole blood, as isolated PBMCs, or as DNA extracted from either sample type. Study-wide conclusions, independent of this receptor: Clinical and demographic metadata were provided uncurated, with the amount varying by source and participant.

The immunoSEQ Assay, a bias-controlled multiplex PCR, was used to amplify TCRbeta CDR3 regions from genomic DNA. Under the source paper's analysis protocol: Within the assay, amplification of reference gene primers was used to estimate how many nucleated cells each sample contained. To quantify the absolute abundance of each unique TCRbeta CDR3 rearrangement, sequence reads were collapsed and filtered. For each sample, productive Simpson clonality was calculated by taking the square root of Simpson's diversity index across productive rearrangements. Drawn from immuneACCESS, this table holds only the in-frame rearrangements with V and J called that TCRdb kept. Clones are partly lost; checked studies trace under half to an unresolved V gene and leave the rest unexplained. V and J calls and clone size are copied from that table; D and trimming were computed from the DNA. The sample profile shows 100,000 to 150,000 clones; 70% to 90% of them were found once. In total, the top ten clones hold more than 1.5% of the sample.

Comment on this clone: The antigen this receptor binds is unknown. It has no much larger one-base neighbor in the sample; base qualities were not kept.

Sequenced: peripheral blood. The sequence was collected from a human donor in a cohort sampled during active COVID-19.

The CDR3 region: CASSQDLRGGSPLHF. The DNA reads TGCGCCAGCAGCCAAGACCTCAGGGGTGGATCACCCCTCCACTTT. The chain was built from TRBV4-1 and TRBJ1-6; the D gene is perhaps TRBD1, on 6 matching bases. The CDR3 covers 15 residues, taking in both the cysteine and the phenylalanine. Of all the DNA, just the CDR3 is kept, 45 bases in frame from base 1. The junction shows trimming of 0 bases on V and 10 bases on J, plus 13 bases between the germline ends. Based on the germline V gene, the CDR1 and CDR2 sequences are MGHRA and YSYEKL.